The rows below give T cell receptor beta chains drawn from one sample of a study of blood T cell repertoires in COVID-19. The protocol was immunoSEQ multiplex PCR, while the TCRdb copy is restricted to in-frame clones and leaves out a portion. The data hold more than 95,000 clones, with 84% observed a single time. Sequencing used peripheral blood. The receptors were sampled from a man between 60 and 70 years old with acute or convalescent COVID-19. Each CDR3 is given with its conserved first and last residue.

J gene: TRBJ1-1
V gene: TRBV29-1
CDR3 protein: CSLTGDSPEAFF

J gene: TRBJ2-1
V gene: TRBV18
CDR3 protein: CASSPLAGDSNEQFF

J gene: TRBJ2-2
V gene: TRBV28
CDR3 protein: CASSRGELFF

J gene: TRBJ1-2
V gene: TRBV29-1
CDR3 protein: CSARTGYGYTF

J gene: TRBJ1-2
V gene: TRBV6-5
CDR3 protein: CASSLQGYGYTF

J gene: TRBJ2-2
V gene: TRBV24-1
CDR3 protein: CATSDLRQGSAGELFF

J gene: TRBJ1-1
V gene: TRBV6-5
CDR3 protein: CASVGALPTEAFF

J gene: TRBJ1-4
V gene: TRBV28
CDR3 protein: CASRRLGQAVNEKLFF

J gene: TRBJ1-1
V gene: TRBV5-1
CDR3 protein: CASRPSASRDTEAFF

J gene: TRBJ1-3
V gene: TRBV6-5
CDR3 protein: CAILTGGRTGNTIYF

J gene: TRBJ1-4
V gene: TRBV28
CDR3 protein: CASSLWGQGAEKLFF

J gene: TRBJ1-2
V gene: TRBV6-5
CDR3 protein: CASSYRNTAGGYTF

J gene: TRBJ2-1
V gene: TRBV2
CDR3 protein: CASSNTGTSFYNEQFF

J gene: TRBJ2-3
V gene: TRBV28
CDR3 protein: CASDDGPGGNTDTQYF

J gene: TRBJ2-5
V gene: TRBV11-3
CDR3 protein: CASSYWRGEETQYF

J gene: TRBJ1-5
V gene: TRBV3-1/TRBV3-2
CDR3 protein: CASSQDGPYSNQPQHF